The sequence of this T cell receptor beta chain was determined in a study of Ad26.COV2.S vaccination and SARS-CoV-2 variants. Study findings and constraints: Substantial post-vaccination breadth of spike-specific CD8+ and CD4+ T cell responses was reported.

The protocol was immunoSEQ multiplex PCR, while the TCRdb copy is restricted to in-frame clones and leaves out a portion. The sample lists some 370,000 clones; 83% were seen once. The treatment was: roughly 20 received Ad26.COV2.S at low or high dose, single or two shots; 5 received placebo; per-sample allocation not given. Collection of samples fell on day 63 after the first vaccine or placebo injection. As to this clone: Its antigen is still unknown.

There are 14 residues in the CDR3. V lost 8 bases, J lost 8 bases, and 14 bases stayed unmatched. CDR1 and CDR2 from the germline V gene are SEHNR and FQNEAQ (reference sequence). The receptor was derived from a person between 18 and 59 years old who received the Ad26.COV2.S COVID-19 vaccine or a placebo. This material consisted of peripheral blood, taken in a trial of Ad26.COV2.S vaccine versus placebo. V usage is TRBV7-9 and J usage is TRBJ1-2; TRBD1 aligns across 7 bases. The CDR3 spells CASRPTGLDGGYTF. The CDR3 DNA is TGTGCCAGCCGACCGACAGGGCTGGATGGGGGCTACACCTTC.